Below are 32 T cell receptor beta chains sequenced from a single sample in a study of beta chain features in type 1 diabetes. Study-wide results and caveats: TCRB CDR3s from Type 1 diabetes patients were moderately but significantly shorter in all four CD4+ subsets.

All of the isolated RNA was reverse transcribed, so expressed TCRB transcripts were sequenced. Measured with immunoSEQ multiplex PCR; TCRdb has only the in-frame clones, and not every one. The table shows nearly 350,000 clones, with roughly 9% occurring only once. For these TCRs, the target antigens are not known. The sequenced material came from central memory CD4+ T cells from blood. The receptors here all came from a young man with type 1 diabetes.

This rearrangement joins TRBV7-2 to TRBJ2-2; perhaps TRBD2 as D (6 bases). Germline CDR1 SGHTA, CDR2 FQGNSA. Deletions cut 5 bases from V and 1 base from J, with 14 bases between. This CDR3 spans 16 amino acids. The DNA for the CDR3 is TGTGCCAGCAGCCCCATTAGCGGCGGGAACACCGGGGAGCTGTTTTTT. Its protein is CASSPISGGNTGELFF.

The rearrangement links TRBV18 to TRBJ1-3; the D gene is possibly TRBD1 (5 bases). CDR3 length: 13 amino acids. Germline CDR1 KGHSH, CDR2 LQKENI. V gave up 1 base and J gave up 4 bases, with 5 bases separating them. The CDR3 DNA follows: TGTGCCAGCTCACCACAGGGGGGAAACACCATATATTTT. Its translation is CASSPQGGNTIYF.

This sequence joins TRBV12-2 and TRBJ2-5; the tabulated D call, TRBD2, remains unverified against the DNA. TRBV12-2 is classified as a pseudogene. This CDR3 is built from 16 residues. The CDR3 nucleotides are TGTGCAAGTCGCTTGGGTACACCCTTACCGCGGGAGACCCAGTACTTC. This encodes CASRLGTPLPRETQYF.

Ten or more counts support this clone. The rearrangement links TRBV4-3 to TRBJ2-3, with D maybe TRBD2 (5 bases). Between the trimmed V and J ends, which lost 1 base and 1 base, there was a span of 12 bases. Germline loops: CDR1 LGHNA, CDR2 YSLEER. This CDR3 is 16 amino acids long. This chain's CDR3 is CASSQGWRSRTDTQYF. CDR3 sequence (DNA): TGCGCCAGCAGCCAAGGTTGGAGGTCACGCACAGATACGCAGTATTTT.

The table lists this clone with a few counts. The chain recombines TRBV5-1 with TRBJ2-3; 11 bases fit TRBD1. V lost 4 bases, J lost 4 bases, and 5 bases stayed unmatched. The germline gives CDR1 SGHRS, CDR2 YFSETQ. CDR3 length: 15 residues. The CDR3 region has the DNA TGCGCCAGCAGCCCTGGGACAGGGGGAGCAGATACGCAGTATTTT. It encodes CASSPGTGGADTQYF.

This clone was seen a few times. CDR3 sequence reads: CASRGTWDRGEDTQYF. The CDR3 nucleotides are TGTGCCAGCAGAGGCACCTGGGACAGGGGAGAGGATACGCAGTATTTT. The genes are TRBV7-9 and TRBJ2-3; 10 bases map to TRBD1. CDR1 and CDR2 from the germline V gene are SEHNR and FQNEAQ (reference sequence). This CDR3 is 16 amino acids long. V lost 6 bases and J lost 6; bases outside the gene matches: 12.

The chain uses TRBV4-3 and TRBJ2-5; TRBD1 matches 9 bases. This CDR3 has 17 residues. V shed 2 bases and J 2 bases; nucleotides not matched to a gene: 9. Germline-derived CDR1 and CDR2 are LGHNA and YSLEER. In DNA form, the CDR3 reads TGCGCCAGCAGCCAATCACTACCCGGACAGGGGCAAGAGACCCAGTACTTC. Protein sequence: CASSQSLPGQGQETQYF.

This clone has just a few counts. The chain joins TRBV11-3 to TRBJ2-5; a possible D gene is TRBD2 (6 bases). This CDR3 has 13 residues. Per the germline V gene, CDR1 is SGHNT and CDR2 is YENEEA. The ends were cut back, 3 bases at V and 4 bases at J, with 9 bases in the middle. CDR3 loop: CASSLRGGETQYF. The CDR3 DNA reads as TGTGCCAGCAGCTTGAGGGGAGGAGAGACCCAGTACTTC.

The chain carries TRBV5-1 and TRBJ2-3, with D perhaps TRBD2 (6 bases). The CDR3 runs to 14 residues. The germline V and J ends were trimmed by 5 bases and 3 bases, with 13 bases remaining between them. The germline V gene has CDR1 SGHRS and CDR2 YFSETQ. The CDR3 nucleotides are TGCGCCAGCAGGAGCGGGTTGAATACAGATACGCAGTATTTT. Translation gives CASRSGLNTDTQYF.

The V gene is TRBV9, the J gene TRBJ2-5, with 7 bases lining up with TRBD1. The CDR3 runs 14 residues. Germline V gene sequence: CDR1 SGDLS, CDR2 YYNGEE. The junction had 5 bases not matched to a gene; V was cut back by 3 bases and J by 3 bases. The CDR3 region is CASSATGTEETQYF. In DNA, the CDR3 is TGTGCCAGCAGCGCGACCGGGACAGAAGAGACCCAGTACTTC.

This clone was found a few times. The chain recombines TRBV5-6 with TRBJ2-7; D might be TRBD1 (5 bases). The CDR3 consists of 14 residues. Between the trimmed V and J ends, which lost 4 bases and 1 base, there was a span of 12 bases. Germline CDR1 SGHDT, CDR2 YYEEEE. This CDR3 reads CASSPGYLSYEQYF. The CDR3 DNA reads TGTGCCAGCAGCCCAGGGTACTTATCCTACGAGCAGTACTTC.

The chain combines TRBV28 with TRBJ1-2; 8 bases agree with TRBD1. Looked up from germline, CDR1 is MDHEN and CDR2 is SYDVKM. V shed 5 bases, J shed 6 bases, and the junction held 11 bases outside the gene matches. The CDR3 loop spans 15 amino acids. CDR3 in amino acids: CASSKPGTGGDGYTF. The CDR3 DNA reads TGTGCCAGCAGTAAACCCGGGACAGGAGGCGATGGCTACACCTTC.

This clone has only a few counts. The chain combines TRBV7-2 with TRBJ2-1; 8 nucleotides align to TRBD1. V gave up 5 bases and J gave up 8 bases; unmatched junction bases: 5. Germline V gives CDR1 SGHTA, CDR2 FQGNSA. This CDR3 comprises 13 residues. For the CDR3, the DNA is TGTGCCAGCAGCACAACAGGGGGGTATGAGCAGTTCTTC. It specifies CASSTTGGYEQFF.

For the CDR3, the DNA is TGTGCCAGCAGTCGGGGACAGGAGCAGTTCTTC. It codes for CASSRGQEQFF. V usage is TRBV6-6 and J usage is TRBJ2-1; 7 bases align to TRBD1. The CDR3 is 11 residues long. The ends lost 5 bases at V and 10 bases at J; junction bases unmatched: 2. Looked up from germline, CDR1 is MNHNY and CDR2 is SVGAGI (reference sequence).

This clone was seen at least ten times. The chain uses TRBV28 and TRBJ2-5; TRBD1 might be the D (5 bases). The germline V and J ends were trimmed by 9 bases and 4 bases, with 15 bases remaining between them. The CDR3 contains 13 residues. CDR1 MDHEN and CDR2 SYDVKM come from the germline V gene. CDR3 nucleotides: TGTGCCAGTCTGACAAGGGGCGCAGAGACCCAGTACTTC. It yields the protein CASLTRGAETQYF.

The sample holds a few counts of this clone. The chain's CDR3 is CASSRGAYDGNEQFF. Here the CDR3 DNA reads TGTGCCAGCAGTAGAGGGGCCTACGACGGCAATGAGCAGTTCTTC. This chain links TRBV6-5 with TRBJ2-1; D may match TRBD1 or TRBD2 (5 bases each). The CDR3 is 15 residues long. CDR1 is MNHEY and CDR2 is SVGAGI in the germline V gene. V was clipped by 5 bases and J by 6 bases, with 17 bases between them.

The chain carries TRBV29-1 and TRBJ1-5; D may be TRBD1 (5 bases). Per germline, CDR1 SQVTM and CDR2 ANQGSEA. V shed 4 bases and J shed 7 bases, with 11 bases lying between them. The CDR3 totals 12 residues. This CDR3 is CSVGGDGQPQHF. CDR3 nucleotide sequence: TGCAGCGTTGGGGGGGACGGGCAGCCCCAGCATTTT.

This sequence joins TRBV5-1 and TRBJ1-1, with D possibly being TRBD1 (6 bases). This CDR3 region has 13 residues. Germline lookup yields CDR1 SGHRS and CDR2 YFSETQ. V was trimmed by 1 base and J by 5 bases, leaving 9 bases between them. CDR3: CASSLNRETEAFF. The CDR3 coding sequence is TGCGCCAGCAGCTTGAACAGGGAAACTGAAGCTTTCTTT.

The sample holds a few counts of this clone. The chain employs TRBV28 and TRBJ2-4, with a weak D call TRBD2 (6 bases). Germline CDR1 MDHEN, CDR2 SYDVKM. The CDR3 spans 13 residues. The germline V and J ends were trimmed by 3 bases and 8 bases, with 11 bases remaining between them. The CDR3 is CASSFNGRHIQYF. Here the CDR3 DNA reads TGTGCCAGCAGTTTTAACGGGAGACACATTCAGTACTTC. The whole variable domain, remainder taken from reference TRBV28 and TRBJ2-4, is DVKVTQSSRYLVKRTGEKVFLECVQDMDHENMFWYRQDPGLGLRLIYFSYDVKMKEKGDIPEGYSVSREKKERFSLILESASTNQTSMYLCASSFNGRHIQYFGAGTRLSVL.

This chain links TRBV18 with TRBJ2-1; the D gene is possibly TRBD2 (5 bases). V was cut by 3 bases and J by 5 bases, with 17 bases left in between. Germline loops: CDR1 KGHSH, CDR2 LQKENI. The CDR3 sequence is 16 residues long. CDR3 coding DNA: TGTGCCAGCTCACCCTCAGTAGCGTTCGATGACAATGAGCAGTTCTTC. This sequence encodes CASSPSVAFDDNEQFF.

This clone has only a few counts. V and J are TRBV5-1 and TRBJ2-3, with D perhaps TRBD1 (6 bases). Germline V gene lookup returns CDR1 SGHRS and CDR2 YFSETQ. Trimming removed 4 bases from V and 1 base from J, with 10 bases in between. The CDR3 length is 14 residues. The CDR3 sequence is CASSPWTGTDTQYF. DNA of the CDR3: TGCGCCAGCAGCCCATGGACAGGCACAGATACGCAGTATTTT.

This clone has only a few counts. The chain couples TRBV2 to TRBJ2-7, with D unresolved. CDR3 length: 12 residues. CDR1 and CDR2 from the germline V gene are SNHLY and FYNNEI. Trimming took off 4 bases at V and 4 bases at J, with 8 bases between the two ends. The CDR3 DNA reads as TGTGCCAGCAGTGGGGCTTTGTACGAGCAGTACTTC. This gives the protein CASSGALYEQYF.

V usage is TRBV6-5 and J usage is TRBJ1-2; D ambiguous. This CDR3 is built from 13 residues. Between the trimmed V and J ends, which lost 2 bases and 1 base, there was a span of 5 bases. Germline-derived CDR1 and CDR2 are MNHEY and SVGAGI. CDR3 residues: CASSYKFNYGYTF. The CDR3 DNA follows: TGTGCCAGCAGTTACAAGTTTAACTATGGCTACACCTTC.

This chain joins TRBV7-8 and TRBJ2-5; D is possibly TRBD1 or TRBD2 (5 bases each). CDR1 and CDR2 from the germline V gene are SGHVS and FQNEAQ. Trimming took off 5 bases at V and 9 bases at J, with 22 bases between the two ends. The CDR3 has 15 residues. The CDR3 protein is CASSPGGRQSWAQYF. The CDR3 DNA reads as TGTGCCAGCAGCCCTGGGGGACGCCAAAGTTGGGCCCAGTACTTC. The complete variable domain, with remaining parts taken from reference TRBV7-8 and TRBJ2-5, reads GAGVSQSPRYKVAKRGQDVALRCDPISGHVSLFWYQQALGQGPEFLTYFQNEAQLDKSGLPSDRFFAERPEGSVSTLKIQRTQQEDSAVYLCASSPGGRQSWAQYFGPGTRLLVL.

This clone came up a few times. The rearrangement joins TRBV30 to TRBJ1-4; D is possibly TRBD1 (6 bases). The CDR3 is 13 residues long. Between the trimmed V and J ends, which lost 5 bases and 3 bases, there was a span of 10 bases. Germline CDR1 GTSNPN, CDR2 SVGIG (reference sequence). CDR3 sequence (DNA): TGTGCCTGGGAACAGGGCCCTAATGAAAAACTGTTTTTT. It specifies CAWEQGPNEKLFF.

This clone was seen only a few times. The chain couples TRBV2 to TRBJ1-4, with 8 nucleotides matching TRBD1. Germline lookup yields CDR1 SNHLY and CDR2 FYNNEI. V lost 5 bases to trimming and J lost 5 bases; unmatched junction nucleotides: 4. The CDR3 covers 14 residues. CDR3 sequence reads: CASSTRTGNEKLFF. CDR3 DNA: TGTGCCAGCAGTACACGGACAGGGAATGAAAAACTGTTTTTT.

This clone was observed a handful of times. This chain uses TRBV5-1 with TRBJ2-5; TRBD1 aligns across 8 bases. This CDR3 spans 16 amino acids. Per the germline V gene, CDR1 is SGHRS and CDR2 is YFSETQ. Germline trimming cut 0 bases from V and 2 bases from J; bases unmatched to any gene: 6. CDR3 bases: TGCGCCAGCAGCTTGGGCCCGGGACAGGTTCAAGAGACCCAGTACTTC. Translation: CASSLGPGQVQETQYF.

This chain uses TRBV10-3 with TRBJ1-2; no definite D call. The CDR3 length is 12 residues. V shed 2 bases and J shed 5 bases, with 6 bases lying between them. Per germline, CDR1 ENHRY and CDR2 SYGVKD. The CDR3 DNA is TGTGCCATCAGTGAGGCAGCGTATGGCTACACCTTC. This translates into CAISEAAYGYTF.

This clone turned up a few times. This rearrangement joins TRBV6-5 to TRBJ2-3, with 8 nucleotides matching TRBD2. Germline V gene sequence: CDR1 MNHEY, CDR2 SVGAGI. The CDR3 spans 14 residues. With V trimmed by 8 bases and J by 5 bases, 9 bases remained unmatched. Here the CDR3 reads CASGRGGLEDTQYF. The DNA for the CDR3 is TGTGCCAGCGGGCGCGGGGGGCTAGAAGATACGCAGTATTTT.

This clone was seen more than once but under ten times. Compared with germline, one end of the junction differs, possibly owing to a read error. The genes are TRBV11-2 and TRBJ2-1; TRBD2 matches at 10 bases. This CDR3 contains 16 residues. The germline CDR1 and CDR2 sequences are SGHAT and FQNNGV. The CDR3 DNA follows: TGTGCCAGCAGCTCCCCAGCGGGGGGGCGGTACAAAGAGCAGTTCTTC. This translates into CASSSPAGGRYKEQFF.

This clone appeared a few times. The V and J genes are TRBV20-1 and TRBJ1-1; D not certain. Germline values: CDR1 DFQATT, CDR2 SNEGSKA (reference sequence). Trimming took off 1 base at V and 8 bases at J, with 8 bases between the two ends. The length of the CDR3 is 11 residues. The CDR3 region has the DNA TGCAGTGCTAGAGCCCCGCCGGAAGCTTTCTTT. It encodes CSARAPPEAFF.

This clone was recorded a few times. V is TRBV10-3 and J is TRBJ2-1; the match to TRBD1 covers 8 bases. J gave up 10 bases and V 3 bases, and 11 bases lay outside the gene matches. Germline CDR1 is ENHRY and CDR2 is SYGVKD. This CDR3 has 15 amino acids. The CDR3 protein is CAISEGPQGAREQFF. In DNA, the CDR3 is TGTGCCATCAGTGAAGGCCCTCAGGGGGCTCGGGAGCAGTTCTTC.